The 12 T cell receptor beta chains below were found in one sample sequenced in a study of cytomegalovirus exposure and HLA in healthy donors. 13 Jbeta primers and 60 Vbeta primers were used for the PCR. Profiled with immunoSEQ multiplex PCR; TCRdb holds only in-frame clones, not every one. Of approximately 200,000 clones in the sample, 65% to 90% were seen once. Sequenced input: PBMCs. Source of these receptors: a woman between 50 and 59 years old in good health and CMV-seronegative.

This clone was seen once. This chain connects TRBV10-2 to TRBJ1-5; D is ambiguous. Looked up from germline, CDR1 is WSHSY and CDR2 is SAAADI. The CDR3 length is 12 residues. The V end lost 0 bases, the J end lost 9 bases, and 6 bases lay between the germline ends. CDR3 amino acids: CASSESRMPQHF. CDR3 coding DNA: TGCGCCAGCAGTGAGTCGAGGATGCCCCAGCATTTT.

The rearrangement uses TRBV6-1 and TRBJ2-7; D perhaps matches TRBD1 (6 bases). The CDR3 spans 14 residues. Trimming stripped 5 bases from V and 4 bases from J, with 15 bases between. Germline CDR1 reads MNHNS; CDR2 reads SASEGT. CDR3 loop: CASSPRGHRYEQYF. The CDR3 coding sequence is TGTGCCAGCAGTCCAAGGGGACATCGGTACGAGCAGTACTTC.

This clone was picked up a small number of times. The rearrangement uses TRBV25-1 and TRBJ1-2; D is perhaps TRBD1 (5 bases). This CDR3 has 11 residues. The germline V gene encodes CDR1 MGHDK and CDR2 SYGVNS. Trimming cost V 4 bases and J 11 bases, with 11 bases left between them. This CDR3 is CASSGGGGYTF. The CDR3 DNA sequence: TGTGCCAGCAGTGGGGGTGGGGGGTACACCTTC.

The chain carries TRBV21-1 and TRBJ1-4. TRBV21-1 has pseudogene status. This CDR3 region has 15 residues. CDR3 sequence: CASIPTGATNEKLFF. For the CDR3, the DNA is TGTGCCAGCATCCCGACTGGAGCAACTAATGAAAAACTGTTTTTT.

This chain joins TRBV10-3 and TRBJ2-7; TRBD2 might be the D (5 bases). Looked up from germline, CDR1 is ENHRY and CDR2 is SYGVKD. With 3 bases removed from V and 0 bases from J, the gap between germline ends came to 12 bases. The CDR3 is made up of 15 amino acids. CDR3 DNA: TGTGCCATCAGTGAAGGTAGCGTAAACTCCTACGAGCAGTACTTC. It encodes CAISEGSVNSYEQYF.

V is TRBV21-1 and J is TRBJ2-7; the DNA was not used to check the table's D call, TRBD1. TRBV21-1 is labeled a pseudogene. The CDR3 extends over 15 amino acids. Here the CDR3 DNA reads TGTGCCAGCAGCAAAGGGACAGGGAAGTCCTACGAGCAGTACTTC. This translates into CASSKGTGKSYEQYF.

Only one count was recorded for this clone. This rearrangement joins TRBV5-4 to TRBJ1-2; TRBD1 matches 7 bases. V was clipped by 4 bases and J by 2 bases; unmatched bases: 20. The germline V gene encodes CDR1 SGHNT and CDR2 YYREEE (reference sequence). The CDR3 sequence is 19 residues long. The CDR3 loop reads CASSGTRDSESSLNYGYTF. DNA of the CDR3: TGTGCCAGCAGCGGGACCCGGGACAGCGAGTCCTCCTTGAACTATGGCTACACCTTC.

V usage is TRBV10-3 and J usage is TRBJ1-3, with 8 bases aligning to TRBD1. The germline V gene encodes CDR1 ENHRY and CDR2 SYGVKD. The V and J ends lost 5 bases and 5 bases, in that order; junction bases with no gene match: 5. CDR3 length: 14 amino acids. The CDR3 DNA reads TGTGCCATCAGTCGGGGACAGGATCGAAACACCATATATTTT. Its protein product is CAISRGQDRNTIYF.

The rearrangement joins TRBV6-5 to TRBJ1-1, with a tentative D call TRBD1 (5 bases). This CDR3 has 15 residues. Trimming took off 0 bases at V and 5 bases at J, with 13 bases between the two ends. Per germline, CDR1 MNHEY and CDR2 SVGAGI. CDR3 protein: CASSYSGQGWTEAFF. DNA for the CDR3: TGTGCCAGCAGTTACTCTGGGCAGGGTTGGACTGAAGCTTTCTTT.

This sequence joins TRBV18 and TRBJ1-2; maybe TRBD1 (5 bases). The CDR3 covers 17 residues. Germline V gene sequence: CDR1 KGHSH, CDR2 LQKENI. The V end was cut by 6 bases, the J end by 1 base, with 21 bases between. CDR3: CASSPELDSNVNYGYTF. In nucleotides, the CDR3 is TGTGCCAGCTCTCCCGAGCTCGACAGCAACGTTAACTATGGCTACACCTTC.

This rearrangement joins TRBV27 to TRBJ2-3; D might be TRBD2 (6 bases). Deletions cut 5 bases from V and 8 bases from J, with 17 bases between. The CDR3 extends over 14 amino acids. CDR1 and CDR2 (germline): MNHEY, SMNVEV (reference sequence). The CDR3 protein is CASSTTRLVRTQYF. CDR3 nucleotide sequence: TGTGCCAGCAGTACTACCCGACTAGTTCGTACGCAGTATTTT.

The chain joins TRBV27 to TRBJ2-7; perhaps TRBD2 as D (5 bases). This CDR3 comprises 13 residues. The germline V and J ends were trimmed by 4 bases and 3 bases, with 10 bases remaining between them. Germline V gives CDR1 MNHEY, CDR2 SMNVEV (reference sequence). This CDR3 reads CASSSGNYYEQYF. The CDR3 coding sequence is TGTGCCAGCAGTTCGGGGAACTACTACGAGCAGTACTTC.